The T cell receptor (beta chain) under discussion was sequenced for a study of T cells after yellow fever vaccination. General observations from the study: Although most clonotypes did not, a small share appeared in both CD4 and CD8 compartments.

5'RACE template switching added a universal primer site and UMIs to TCR cDNA. TCRdb independently ran MiXCR on the 5' RACE reads; one entry per CDR3 protein. The data show about 300,000 distinct CDR3 sequences, less than 9.5% seen once. In germline, CDR1 is SNHLY, CDR2 FYNNEI. The ends were cut back, 4 bases at V and 0 bases at J, with 15 bases in the middle. This CDR3 comprises 16 residues. A word on this clonotype: The target antigen is unknown.

The chain links TRBV2 to TRBJ1-1, with D possibly TRBD1 on 5 matching bases. The input for sequencing was CD4+ T cells sorted from PBMCs, taken 5 days after the yellow fever booster vaccination. The TCR comes from a man between 18 and 35 years old who received the YFV17D yellow fever vaccine. CDR3 protein: CASSVGGATMNTEAFF. The DNA for the CDR3 is TGTGCCAGCAGTGTTGGAGGGGCCACCATGAACACTGAAGCTTTCTTT.